In this sample, the clone carrying this T cell receptor beta chain turned up a few times. Its antigen is not identified. V gave up 7 bases and J gave up 5 bases; unmatched junction bases: 5. Per the germline V gene, CDR1 is SGHVS and CDR2 is FNYEAQ. This CDR3 has 13 amino acids. The entry originates in a study of T-cell memory formation after mild COVID-19. TCRdb independently ran MiXCR on the 5' RACE reads; one entry per CDR3 protein. The sample consists of about 340,000 distinct CDR3 sequences, around an eighth of them appearing once. Points from the study as a whole: Contracting clones from day 15 to 85 showed balanced CD4/CD8; later expanders favored CD4+. The appearance of some responding clones in pre-infection memory suggested that cross-reactive memory joined.

The chain couples TRBV7-6 to TRBJ2-5; 9 nucleotides match TRBD1. Sequenced sample: PBMCs or a T cell subset sorted from them (not recorded which). The TCR was taken from a man aged 18 to 30 who had mild COVID-19 (a few samples of this study predate the infection). Cell type and time point are not known. The CDR3 region is CASNRGRVETQYF. CDR3 DNA sequence: TGTGCCAGCAACAGGGGGCGCGTGGAGACCCAGTACTTC. The variable domain in full, completed from reference TRBV7-6 and TRBJ2-5, reads GAGVSQSPRYKVTKRGQDVALRCDPISGHVSLYWYRQALGQGPEFLTYFNYEAQQDKSGLPNDRFSAERPEGSISTLTIQRTEQRDSAMYRCASNRGRVETQYFGPGTRLLVL.